The T cell receptor beta chain under discussion was sequenced for a study of T cells in Graves' hyperthyroidism and ophthalmopathy. As regards this clonotype: What it binds is not known.

Clinical Activity Scores of at least 3, NOSPECS grades of at least 4 and durations under 3 months characterized ophthalmopathy patients. Each diagnosis drew on symptoms, thyroxine, TRAb, thyroid ultrasound and orbital computed tomography findings. Study results and limitations: Progression to ophthalmopathy was predicted a median of about six months early. A model built on 13 V-J features separated ophthalmopathy from stable hyperthyroidism.

Researchers took RNA transcripts and amplified the TCR beta CDR3 regions from them. A set of HTBI primers served as the primers for a first-round RT-PCR of the TCR CDR3. MiXCR was run by TCRdb on the multiplex PCR reads, yielding one entry per CDR3 protein. Of around 350,000 distinct CDR3 sequences listed, roughly 15% are singletons. V gave up 4 bases and J gave up 8 bases, with 18 bases separating them. Germline lookup yields CDR1 SGHDT and CDR2 YYEEEE. CDR3 length: 15 residues. The chain joins TRBV5-6 to TRBJ1-4; D gene unclear. The origin of this receptor is a woman aged 60-75 years with Graves' ophthalmopathy. Sequencing used blood. The CDR3 loop reads CASSHLNYRGEKLFF. DNA for the CDR3: TGTGCCAGCAGCCATCTAAACTATCGCGGGGAAAAACTGTTTTTT.